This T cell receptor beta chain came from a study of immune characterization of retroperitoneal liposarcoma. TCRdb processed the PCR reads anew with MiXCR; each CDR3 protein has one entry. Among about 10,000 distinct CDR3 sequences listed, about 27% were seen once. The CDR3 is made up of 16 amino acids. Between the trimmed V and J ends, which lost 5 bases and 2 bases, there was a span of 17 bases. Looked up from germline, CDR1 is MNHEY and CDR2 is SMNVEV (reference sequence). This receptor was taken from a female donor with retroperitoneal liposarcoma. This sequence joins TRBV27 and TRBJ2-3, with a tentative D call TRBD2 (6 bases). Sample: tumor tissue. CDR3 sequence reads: CASSDSGTRDTDTQYF. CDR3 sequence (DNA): TGTGCCAGCAGTGATTCCGGGACTCGGGACACAGATACGCAGTATTTT.